This T cell receptor (beta chain) derives from a study of blood T cells in healthy people across ages. Study-wide results and limits: A greater number of naive CD4+ cells and higher diversity distinguished long-lived donors from aged donors.

Concerning this clonotype: Antigen: not known.

Germline V gene data show CDR1 as SGHRS and CDR2 as YFSETQ. V lost 4 bases and J lost 5, with 12 bases in between. The CDR3 totals 13 residues. Through a sample-barcoded 5' primer and a J-beta primer mix, a second PCR was run for roughly 6 to 12 cycles. One entry per CDR3 protein, called by TCRdb with MiXCR from the 5' RACE reads. The table includes around 800,000 distinct CDR3 sequences, around 24% detected once. Per individual sample, total RNA of at least 5.5 micrograms was extracted. These data were likewise used in another study, on T cells of mothers and their children.

This receptor was taken from a boy younger than 18 in good health. The chain links TRBV5-1 to TRBJ2-5; a possible D gene is TRBD2 (5 bases). The sequenced material came from blood. The CDR3 DNA sequence: TGCGCCAGCAGCGCCGGACTGGGGGAGACCCAGTACTTC. The encoded protein is CASSAGLGETQYF.